This T cell receptor (beta chain) was profiled in a study of blood T cell repertoires in COVID-19. The overall study: Italy, Spain and the United States were the sources of the convalescent and acute COVID-19 samples.

Measured with immunoSEQ multiplex PCR; TCRdb has only the in-frame clones, and not every one. This sample has approximately 280,000 clones, with roughly 89% found just once. Trimming at V came to 5 bases and at J to 5 bases, leaving 9 bases not matched to a gene. Germline CDR1 MNHEY, CDR2 SMNVEV (reference sequence). The CDR3 has 15 amino acids. Those enrolled, adults aged roughly 18 to 89 years, came from about two dozen US areas. This chain uses TRBV27 with TRBJ2-7, with 10 positions matching TRBD1. The sample was PBMCs or T cells enriched from blood (not recorded which). The TCR comes from a woman in her thirties or forties who had recovered from COVID-19. Here the CDR3 reads CASSPRDRGSHEQYF. The CDR3 DNA reads TGTGCCAGCAGTCCCCGGGACAGGGGATCCCACGAGCAGTACTTC.